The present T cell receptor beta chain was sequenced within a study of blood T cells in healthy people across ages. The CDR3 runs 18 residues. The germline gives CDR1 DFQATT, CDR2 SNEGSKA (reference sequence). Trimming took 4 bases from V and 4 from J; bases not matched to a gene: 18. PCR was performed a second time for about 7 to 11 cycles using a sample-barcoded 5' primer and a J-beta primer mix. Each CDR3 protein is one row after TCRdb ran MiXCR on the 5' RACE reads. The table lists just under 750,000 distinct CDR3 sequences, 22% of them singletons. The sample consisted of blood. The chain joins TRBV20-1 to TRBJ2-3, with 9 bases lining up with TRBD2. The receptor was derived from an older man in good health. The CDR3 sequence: CSATKTGGRVSTPDTQYF. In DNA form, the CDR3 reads TGCAGTGCTACCAAGACTGGCGGGAGGGTTTCAACCCCAGATACGCAGTATTTT.